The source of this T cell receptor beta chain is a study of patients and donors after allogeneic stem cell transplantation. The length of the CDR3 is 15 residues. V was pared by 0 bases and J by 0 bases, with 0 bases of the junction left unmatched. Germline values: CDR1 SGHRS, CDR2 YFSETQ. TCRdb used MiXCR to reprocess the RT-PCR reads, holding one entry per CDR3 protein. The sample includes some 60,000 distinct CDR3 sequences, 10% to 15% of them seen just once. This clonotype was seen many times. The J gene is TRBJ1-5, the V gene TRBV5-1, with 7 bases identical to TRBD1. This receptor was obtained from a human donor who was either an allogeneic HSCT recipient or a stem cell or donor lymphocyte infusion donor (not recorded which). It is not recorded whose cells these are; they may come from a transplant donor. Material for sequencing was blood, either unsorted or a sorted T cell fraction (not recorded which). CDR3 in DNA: TGCGCCAGCAGCTTGGCAGGGGGTAGCAATCAGCCCCAGCATTTT. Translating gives CASSLAGGSNQPQHF.